The entry below gives a single T cell receptor (beta chain) sequence along with its context. The record originates from a study of blood T cell repertoires in COVID-19. Overall study: The origin of the acute and convalescent COVID-19 samples was the United States, Italy and Spain.

In the source study's methods: Estimation of nucleated cell counts was performed using reference gene primer amplification. Data came from immunoSEQ multiplex PCR; TCRdb stores just in-frame clones and leaves some out. The D gene and trimming were derived from the DNA, and the V and J assignments and clone size from that table. The sample lists 150,000 to 200,000 clones, around 82% occurring once. Per germline, CDR1 SGDLS and CDR2 YYNGEE. Between the trimmed V and J ends, which lost 3 bases and 1 base, there was a span of 14 bases. The CDR3 is made up of 15 amino acids. The material sequenced was peripheral blood. The source is a woman of 80 years or more with acute or convalescent COVID-19. This sequence joins TRBV9 and TRBJ2-7; tentatively, D is TRBD2 (6 bases). The DNA for the CDR3 is TGTGCCAGCAGCGAGGGATTAGCGGAGTCCTACGAGCAGTACTTC. Its protein product is CASSEGLAESYEQYF.